Each of the 8 T cell receptor beta chains below was sequenced from the same sample in a study of blood T cells in healthy people across ages. Alongside a J-beta primer mix, a sample-barcoded 5' primer served in a second PCR lasting 7 to 11 cycles. One entry per CDR3 protein, called by TCRdb with MiXCR from the 5' RACE reads. The profile shows hundreds of thousands of distinct CDR3 sequences, approximately 49% of them singletons. The specimen was blood. The receptors come from a woman in her sixties or seventies in good health.

CDR3 in amino acids: CSVVAGSWGQYF. CDR3 nucleotides: TGCAGCGTTGTGGCAGGGTCCTGGGGGCAGTACTTC. The rearrangement links TRBV29-1 to TRBJ2-5, with D possibly called TRBD1 or TRBD2 (5 bases each). Germline V CDR1 and CDR2: SQVTM, ANQGSEA. The CDR3 is 12 amino acids. V lost 4 bases to trimming and J lost 11 bases, with 17 bases between them.

The chain couples TRBV21-1 to TRBJ1-6. TRBV21-1 has pseudogene status. The CDR3 totals 13 residues. This CDR3 is CASSKWRDPPLHF. The CDR3 DNA sequence: TGTGCCAGCAGCAAATGGAGGGATCCACCCCTCCACTTT.

This chain joins TRBV7-9 and TRBJ2-1; D might be TRBD1 or TRBD2, each matching 7 bases. This CDR3 region has 20 residues. Germline V gene sequence: CDR1 SEHNR, CDR2 FQNEAQ (reference sequence). Trimming removed 8 bases from V and 7 bases from J, with 36 bases in between. CDR3 residues: CASGTRDRLPGGSNLNEQFF. Here the CDR3 DNA reads TGTGCCAGCGGCACCCGGGACAGACTGCCCGGGGGGTCCAACTTGAATGAGCAGTTCTTC.

This clonotype was counted at least ten times. The chain is built from TRBV13 and TRBJ2-4, with D perhaps given as TRBD1 or TRBD2 (6 bases each). Trimming shortened V by 5 bases and J by 8 bases, and 13 bases separated the two germline ends. This CDR3 contains 13 residues. Germline assignment: CDR1 PRHDT and CDR2 FYEKMQ (reference sequence). The CDR3 region is CASSPTGGDIQYF. The CDR3 bases are TGTGCCAGCAGCCCGACAGGAGGGGACATTCAGTACTTC.

This clonotype was recorded a few times. V and J are TRBV6-6 and TRBJ2-7; TRBD1 aligns across 8 bases. Germline CDR1 is MNHNY and CDR2 is SVGAGI (reference sequence). With 4 bases clipped from V and 7 bases from J, the junction kept 9 bases outside the gene matches. The CDR3 sequence is 14 residues long. The CDR3 DNA follows: TGTGCCAGCAGTTCGGGACAGGAAGGGAATGAGCAGTACTTC. It codes for CASSSGQEGNEQYF.

This clonotype has a count of ten or more. The V gene is TRBV28, the J gene TRBJ2-1, with 7 bases that match TRBD1. The CDR3 covers 12 residues. The ends lost 8 bases at V and 5 bases at J; junction bases unmatched: 3. CDR1 is MDHEN and CDR2 is SYDVKM in the germline V gene. The DNA for the CDR3 is TGTGCCAGCTGGACAGGAAACAATGAGCAGTTCTTC. Protein sequence: CASWTGNNEQFF.

This clonotype has a handful of counts. The gene calls are TRBV7-9 and TRBJ1-2; 7 bases line up with TRBD1. The ends lost 5 bases at V and 8 bases at J; junction bases unmatched: 5. Germline CDR1 is SEHNR and CDR2 is FQNEAQ (reference sequence). The CDR3 loop spans 12 amino acids. CDR3 coding DNA: TGTGCCAGCAGCCCGACAGGGCAGGGCTACACCTTC. Translating it yields CASSPTGQGYTF.

This clonotype turned up a few times. CDR3 sequence: CASSKKSATQYF. The CDR3 DNA reads TGTGCCAGCTCCAAGAAGTCGGCGACCCAGTACTTC. The rearrangement joins TRBV2 to TRBJ2-5; D gene unclear. This CDR3 is built from 12 residues. CDR1 and CDR2 from the germline V gene are SNHLY and FYNNEI. Trimming shortened V by 8 bases and J by 7 bases, and 14 bases separated the two germline ends.